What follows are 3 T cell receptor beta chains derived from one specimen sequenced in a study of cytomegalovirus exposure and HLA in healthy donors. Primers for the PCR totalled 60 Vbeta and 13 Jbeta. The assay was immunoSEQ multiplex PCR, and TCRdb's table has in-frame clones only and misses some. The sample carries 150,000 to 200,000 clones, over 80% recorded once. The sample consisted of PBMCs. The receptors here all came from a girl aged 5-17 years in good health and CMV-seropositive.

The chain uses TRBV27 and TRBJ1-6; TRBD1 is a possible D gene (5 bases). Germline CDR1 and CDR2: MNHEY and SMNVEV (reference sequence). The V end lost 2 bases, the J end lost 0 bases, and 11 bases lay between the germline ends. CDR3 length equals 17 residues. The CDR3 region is CASSLGGISSYNSPLHF. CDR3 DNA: TGTGCCAGCAGTTTAGGGGGGATTAGCTCCTATAATTCACCCCTCCACTTT.

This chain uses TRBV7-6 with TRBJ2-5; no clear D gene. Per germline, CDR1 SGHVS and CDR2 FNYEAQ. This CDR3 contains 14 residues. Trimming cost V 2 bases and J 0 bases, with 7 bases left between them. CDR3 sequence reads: CASSLSPNQETQYF. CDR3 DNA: TGTGCCAGCAGCTTAAGCCCCAACCAAGAGACCCAGTACTTC.

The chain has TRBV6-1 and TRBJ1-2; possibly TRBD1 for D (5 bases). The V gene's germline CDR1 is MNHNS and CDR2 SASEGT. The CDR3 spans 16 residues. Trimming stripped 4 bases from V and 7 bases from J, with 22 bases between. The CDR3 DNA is TGTGCCAGCAGTGGCGGGGGATGGCCGACCTTTGGTGGCTACACCTTC. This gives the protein CASSGGGWPTFGGYTF.